These T cell receptor beta chains were read from a single sample in a study of T-cell memory formation after mild COVID-19. One entry per CDR3 protein, called by TCRdb with MiXCR from the 5' RACE reads. The data hold 430,000 or so distinct CDR3 sequences, with around a quarter observed a single time. The sample was PBMCs or a T cell subset sorted from them (not recorded which). These receptors originate from an adult woman who had mild COVID-19 (a few samples of this study predate the infection). Cell type and time point are not known. Both conserved end residues are part of each CDR3. The order of the fields is D gene, V gene, clone size, J gene, CDR3 DNA, CDR3 protein. D genes are given only for firm matches. Clone size is shown for a subset of rows, as once, few, many or a class of expanded clone.

>TRBD1|TRBV7-2|NA|TRBJ2-7
TGTGCCAGCAGCCGGTCGCGACAGGGGTTCTACGAGCAGTACTTC
CASSRSRQGFYEQYF
>TRBD1|TRBV6-2/TRBV6-3|few|TRBJ1-6
TGTGCCAGCAGTCGCACCCCATTCCCGGGACAGTCCGTATCACCCCTCCACTTT
CASSRTPFPGQSVSPLHF
>NA|TRBV7-4|few|TRBJ2-4
TGTGCCAGCAGCCCTAGAGGTCAGGGGAACATTCAGTACTTC
CASSPRGQGNIQYF
>TRBD2|TRBV6-6|NA|TRBJ2-7
TGTGCCAGCAGTTACGGGTTAGCGGGGGGAAACTCCTACGAGCAGTACTTC
CASSYGLAGGNSYEQYF
>TRBD1|TRBV27|NA|TRBJ1-1
TGTGCCAGCAGTGAGACAGGGTGGGACACTGAAGCTTTCTTT
CASSETGWDTEAFF
>TRBD2|TRBV14|few|TRBJ2-5
TGTGCCAGCAGCCAACCACTAGCGGGACAAGAGACCCAGTACTTC
CASSQPLAGQETQYF
>NA|TRBV12-3/TRBV12-4|NA|TRBJ2-5
TGTGCCAGCAGTTTTGGGGAGAGGGAGACCCAGTACTTC
CASSFGERETQYF
>TRBD1|TRBV5-1|NA|TRBJ2-1
TGCGCCAGCAGAACCGGACAGGGAAGGTACAATGAGCAGTTCTTC
CASRTGQGRYNEQFF
>NA|TRBV6-2/TRBV6-3|NA|TRBJ2-2
TGTGCCAGCAAGGACACCTACACCGGGGAGCTGTTTTTT
CASKDTYTGELFF
>NA|TRBV4-1|NA|TRBJ1-6
TGCGCCAGCAGCCAAGACAGAGGGACCGATCCCCTCCACTTT
CASSQDRGTDPLHF
>NA|TRBV3-1|few|TRBJ2-7
TGTGCCAGCAGCCCCCTTAACTCCTACGAGCAGTACTTC
CASSPLNSYEQYF
>NA|TRBV6-1|NA|TRBJ1-1
TGTGCCAGCAGTGAAGGACGGGGCCTCGGCACTGAAGCTTTCTTT
CASSEGRGLGTEAFF
>TRBD1|TRBV6-6|few|TRBJ2-7
TGTGCCAGCAGTTACGAAGCTGAGGGACAGGGGACGACCTACGAGCAGTACTTC
CASSYEAEGQGTTYEQYF
>TRBD1|TRBV11-2|NA|TRBJ1-1
TGTGCCAGCAGCTGGACAGGGGCTTTGACTGAAGCTTTCTTT
CASSWTGALTEAFF
>NA|TRBV9|NA|TRBJ2-7
TGTGCCAGCAGCGTACTAGGGGCCAGGAAAGACGAGCAGTACTTC
CASSVLGARKDEQYF
>NA|TRBV15|NA|TRBJ1-2
TGTGCCACCAGCAGAGACATAGACACTAACTATGGCTACACCTTC
CATSRDIDTNYGYTF
>NA|TRBV7-6|NA|TRBJ1-1
TGTGCCAGCAGCTTAGCTTCGGCAGGGAGCACTGAAGCTTTCTTT
CASSLASAGSTEAFF
>NA|TRBV6-5|NA|TRBJ2-2
TGTGCCAGCAGGCTTGGTGGGACCGGGGAGCTGTTTTTT
CASRLGGTGELFF
>TRBD1|TRBV12-3/TRBV12-4|few|TRBJ1-5
TGTGCCAGCAGTTTGGGACAGGGGTTGGGCAATCAGCCCCAGCATTTT
CASSLGQGLGNQPQHF
>TRBD1|TRBV29-1|few|TRBJ2-3
TGCAGCGTTCCACAGGGGGCGGGCTTAGATACGCAGTATTTT
CSVPQGAGLDTQYF
>NA|TRBV5-6|NA|TRBJ2-1
TGTGCCAGCAGCTTGGAGCGGAACTACAATGAGCAGTTCTTC
CASSLERNYNEQFF
>NA|TRBV6-5|NA|TRBJ2-1
TGTGCCAGACTGGGACCCCTTCTTATGCAGTTCTTC
CARLGPLLMQFF
>TRBD2|TRBV18|few|TRBJ2-1
TGTGCCAGCTCGGGACTAGCGGGGAGGTCCTACAATGAGCAGTTCTTC
CASSGLAGRSYNEQFF
>NA|TRBV6-5|NA|TRBJ1-2
TGTGCCACCCGTCTGGGGGGATCCGACTATGGCTACACCTTC
CATRLGGSDYGYTF
>NA|TRBV7-9|few|TRBJ1-4
TGTGCCAGCAGCTTAGCCGTACAGGCGGAAACTAATGAAAAACTGTTTTTT
CASSLAVQAETNEKLFF
>NA|TRBV5-1|NA|TRBJ1-2
TGCGCCAGCAGCCTAACAGGGATTTGGGTTGGCTACACCTTC
CASSLTGIWVGYTF
>NA|TRBV7-8|NA|TRBJ1-4
TGTGCCAGCAGCCGCCTGGCCATTGACGAAAAACTGTTTTTT
CASSRLAIDEKLFF
>NA|TRBV9|NA|TRBJ2-7
TGTGCCAGCAGCGTTAGGCAGGATTCGAGCTCCTACGAGCAGTACTTC
CASSVRQDSSSYEQYF